This TCR beta chain emerged from a study of STAT3 mutations in large granular lymphocyte leukemia. Trimming shortened V by 10 bases and J by 6 bases, and 10 bases separated the two germline ends. Germline V gives CDR1 MNHEY, CDR2 SMNVEV (reference sequence). This CDR3 comprises 11 residues. General study points: Every T-LGLL patient had at least one immunodominant TCRbeta clonotype. TCR clonotype switching after therapy occurred in about 35% of the 18 patients. Some patients had dominant TCR clones larger than their STAT3 mutant burden.

Some clones are missing from TCRdb's copy, which holds only in-frame ones; the method was immunoSEQ multiplex PCR. The repertoire has approximately 25,000 clones, approximately 94% of them found once; the top ten carry approximately 6%. For this clone: Its target is unknown.

The chain has TRBV27 and TRBJ1-5; tentative D call: TRBD1 (6 bases). The sequence was collected from a man aged 35 to 55 with T-cell large granular lymphocyte leukemia. Some clones in this sample may be carry-over from other donors' samples. Specimen: peripheral blood mononuclear cells. The CDR3 sequence is CATGQIQPQHF. CDR3 bases: TGTGCCACCGGACAGATTCAGCCCCAGCATTTT.